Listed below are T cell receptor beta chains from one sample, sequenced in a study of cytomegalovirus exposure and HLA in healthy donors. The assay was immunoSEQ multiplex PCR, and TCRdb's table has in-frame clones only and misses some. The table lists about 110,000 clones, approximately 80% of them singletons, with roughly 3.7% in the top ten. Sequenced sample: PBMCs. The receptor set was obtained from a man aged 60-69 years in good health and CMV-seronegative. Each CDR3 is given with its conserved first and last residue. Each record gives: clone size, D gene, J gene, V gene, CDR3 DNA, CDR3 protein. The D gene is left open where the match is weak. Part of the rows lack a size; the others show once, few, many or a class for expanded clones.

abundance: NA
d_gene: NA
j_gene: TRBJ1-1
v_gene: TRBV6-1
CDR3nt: TGTGCCAGCAGTGAAGAGGGGTGGGGGAACACTGAAGCTTTCTTT
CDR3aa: CASSEEGWGNTEAFF

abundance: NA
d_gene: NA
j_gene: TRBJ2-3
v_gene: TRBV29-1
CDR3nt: TGCAGCGTTCACTCGACTAGCACAGATACGCAGTATTTT
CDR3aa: CSVHSTSTDTQYF

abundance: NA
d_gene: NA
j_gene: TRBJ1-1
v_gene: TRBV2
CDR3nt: TGTGCCAGCGCTACAGGGTTTACCACTGAAGCTTTCTTT
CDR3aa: CASATGFTTEAFF

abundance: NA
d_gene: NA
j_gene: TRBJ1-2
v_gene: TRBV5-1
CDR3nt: TGCGCCAGCAGCTCCCGGGGAGAAGGCTACACCTTC
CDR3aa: CASSSRGEGYTF

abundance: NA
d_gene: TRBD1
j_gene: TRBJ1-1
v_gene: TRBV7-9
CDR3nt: TGTGCCAGCAGCTTAGGGGGACAGGGAAACGCTGAAGCTTTCTTT
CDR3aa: CASSLGGQGNAEAFF

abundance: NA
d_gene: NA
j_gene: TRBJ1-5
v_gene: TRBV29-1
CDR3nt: TGCAGCGTGCGAATCTCCGGGGGGGACAGCAATCAGCCCCAGCATTTT
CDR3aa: CSVRISGGDSNQPQHF

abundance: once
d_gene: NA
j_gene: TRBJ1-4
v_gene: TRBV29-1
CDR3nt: TGCAGCGTTCCCGGACAGCAGAATGAAAAACTGTTTTTT
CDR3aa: CSVPGQQNEKLFF

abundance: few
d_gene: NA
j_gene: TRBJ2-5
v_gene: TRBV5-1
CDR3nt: TGCGCCAGCAAACCGGGGGATCTCCTCGGAGAGACCCAGTACTTC
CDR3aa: CASKPGDLLGETQYF

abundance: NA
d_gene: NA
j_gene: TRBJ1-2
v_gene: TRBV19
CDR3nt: TGTGCCAGTAGTATCGGGACATTCTATGGCTACACCTTC
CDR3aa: CASSIGTFYGYTF

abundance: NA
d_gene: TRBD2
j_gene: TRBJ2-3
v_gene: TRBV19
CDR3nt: TGTGCCAGTAGGAGACTAGCGGGGGGACGGGATACGCAGTATTTT
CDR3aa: CASRRLAGGRDTQYF

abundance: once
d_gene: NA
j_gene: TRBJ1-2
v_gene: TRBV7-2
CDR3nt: TGTGCCAGCAGCCGGGGGGGGGCGGACGCGGGCTACACCTTC
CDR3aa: CASSRGGADAGYTF

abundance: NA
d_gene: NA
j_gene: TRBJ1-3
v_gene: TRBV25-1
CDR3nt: TGTGCCAGCAGTGAATCCCCTTTCAGGACAAACTCTGGAAACACCATATATTTT
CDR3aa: CASSESPFRTNSGNTIYF

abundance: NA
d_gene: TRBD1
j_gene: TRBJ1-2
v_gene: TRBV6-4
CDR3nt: TGTGCCAGCAGTACCGGGACAGGAAATAGCTACACCTTC
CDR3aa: CASSTGTGNSYTF

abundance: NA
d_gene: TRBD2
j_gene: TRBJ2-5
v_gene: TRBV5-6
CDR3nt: TGTGCCAGCAGCTCCGGGGGGACCCAAGAGACCCAGTACTTC
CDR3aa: CASSSGGTQETQYF

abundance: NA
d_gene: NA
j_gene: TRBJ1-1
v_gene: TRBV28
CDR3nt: TGTGCCAGCAACCTACCCCCGGGGATTGAAGCTTTCTTT
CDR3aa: CASNLPPGIEAFF

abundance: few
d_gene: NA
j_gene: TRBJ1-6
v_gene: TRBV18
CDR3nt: TGTGCCAGCTCACCGGCGAACAGTAATTCACCCCTCCACTTT
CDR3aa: CASSPANSNSPLHF

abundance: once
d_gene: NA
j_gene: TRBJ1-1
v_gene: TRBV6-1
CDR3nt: TGTGCCAGCAGACTACGACAGGCGAGGGCTTTCTTT
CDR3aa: CASRLRQARAFF